This entry lists 10 T cell receptor beta chains sequenced from one sample in a study of Graves' ophthalmopathy and Graves' hyperthyroidism. TCR beta CDR3 amplification used RNA transcripts. HTBI-primed RT-PCR formed the first round, and a multiplex PCR formed the second. Using its own MiXCR run on the multiplex PCR reads, TCRdb lists one record per CDR3 protein. The sample has 740,000 or so distinct CDR3 sequences, 40% seen once. Sequences were obtained from peripheral blood. These receptors were collected from an adult man with Graves' ophthalmopathy.

The chain combines TRBV5-5 with TRBJ1-6; D call uncertain. This CDR3 spans 17 amino acids. Trimming removed 0 bases from V and 9 bases from J, with 19 bases in between. Germline assignment: CDR1 SGHKS and CDR2 YYEKEE (reference sequence). The CDR3 here is CASSLAGGSLSPSPLHF. CDR3 sequence (DNA): TGTGCCAGCAGCTTGGCTGGCGGGAGCCTCAGCCCTTCACCCCTCCACTTT.

Turning to this clonotype: One end of the junction varies from germline; a read error may be responsible. The chain has TRBV24-1 and TRBJ1-4, with 9 positions matching TRBD1. The germline V gene encodes CDR1 KGHDR and CDR2 SFDVKD. CDR3 length: 16 residues. This CDR3 reads CATSDSGTGTSEKLFF. Written as DNA, the CDR3 is TGTGCCACCAGTGATTCAGGGACAGGGACTAGTGAAAAACTGTTTTTT.

This clonotype has at least ten counts. The chain recombines TRBV25-1 with TRBJ1-1, with D uncertain. V shed 7 bases and J shed 1 base, with 16 bases lying between them. Germline CDR1 MGHDK, CDR2 SYGVNS. This CDR3 spans 15 amino acids. DNA for the CDR3: TGTGCCAGCAAGGGCGACCGCGGCACGAACACTGAAGCTTTCTTT. It yields the protein CASKGDRGTNTEAFF. The variable domain in full, completed from reference TRBV25-1 and TRBJ1-1, reads EADIYQTPRYLVIGTGKKITLECSQTMGHDKMYWYQQDPGMELHLIHYSYGVNSTEKGDLSSESTVSRIRTEHFPLTLESARPSHTSQYLCASKGDRGTNTEAFFGQGTRLTVV.

The J gene is TRBJ2-7, the V gene TRBV11-2, with a tentative D call TRBD1 (5 bases). The CDR3 runs 13 residues. Germline CDR1 is SGHAT and CDR2 is FQNNGV. V lost 3 bases and J 3 bases, leaving 9 bases between the germline ends. As DNA, the CDR3 is TGTGCCAGCAGCTTTTACAGGAGCTACGAGCAGTACTTC. It is translated as CASSFYRSYEQYF.

V and J are TRBV7-6 and TRBJ1-2; weak D call: TRBD1 (5 bases). Germline V gene sequence: CDR1 SGHVS, CDR2 FNYEAQ. V lost 5 bases, J lost 5 bases, and 18 bases lay in between. The CDR3 sequence is 15 residues long. In DNA form, the CDR3 reads TGTGCCAGCAGCCCCCAGTCAGGAGGGGCGTATGGCTACACCTTC. Its protein product is CASSPQSGGAYGYTF. The complete variable domain, with remaining parts taken from reference TRBV7-6 and TRBJ1-2, reads GAGVSQSPRYKVTKRGQDVALRCDPISGHVSLYWYRQALGQGPEFLTYFNYEAQQDKSGLPNDRFSAERPEGSISTLTIQRTEQRDSAMYRCASSPQSGGAYGYTFGSGTRLTVV.

J is TRBJ2-5 and V is TRBV7-9; a weak D match, TRBD1 (6 bases). CDR3 length equals 15 residues. The germline V and J ends were trimmed by 3 bases and 5 bases, with 16 bases remaining between them. The germline gives CDR1 SEHNR, CDR2 FQNEAQ (reference sequence). The CDR3, as DNA: TGTGCCAGCAGCTTGCGTTGGGGGCTGGGGGAGACCCAGTACTTC. This sequence encodes CASSLRWGLGETQYF.

This clonotype was detected ten times or more. The chain couples TRBV10-2 to TRBJ1-4, with D possibly matching TRBD1 (6 bases). Germline values: CDR1 WSHSY, CDR2 SAAADI. The CDR3 loop spans 14 amino acids. V lost 3 bases to trimming and J lost 3 bases, with 8 bases between them. CDR3 amino acids: CASSEGQPNEKLFF. The CDR3 bases are TGCGCCAGCAGTGAAGGACAGCCTAATGAAAAACTGTTTTTT.

This clonotype was seen repeatedly, ten times or more. The chain recombines TRBV2 with TRBJ1-6; 7 positions match TRBD1. The germline V gene has CDR1 SNHLY and CDR2 FYNNEI. The CDR3 totals 13 residues. Germline trimming cut 9 bases from V and 7 bases from J; bases unmatched to any gene: 6. This chain's CDR3 is CASRDSANSPLHF. DNA of the CDR3: TGTGCCAGTAGGGACAGCGCAAATTCACCCCTCCACTTT.

This clonotype was found once. The V call is TRBV30, the J call TRBJ1-6; D not resolved. This CDR3 region has 13 residues. Germline V gene lookup returns CDR1 GTSNPN and CDR2 SVGIG (reference sequence). The V end lost 4 bases, the J end lost 0 bases, and 4 bases lay between the germline ends. The DNA for the CDR3 is TGTGCCTGGACTGGCTCCTATAATTCACCCCTCCACTTT. Protein sequence: CAWTGSYNSPLHF.

This chain connects TRBV9 to TRBJ1-3; the D gene is possibly TRBD1 (6 bases). The germline V gene encodes CDR1 SGDLS and CDR2 YYNGEE. Trimming pared 3 bases from V and 0 bases from J, leaving 10 bases between. This CDR3 contains 15 residues. CDR3 sequence reads: CASSETGLSGNTIYF. As DNA, the CDR3 is TGTGCCAGCAGCGAGACAGGACTCTCTGGAAACACCATATATTTT.